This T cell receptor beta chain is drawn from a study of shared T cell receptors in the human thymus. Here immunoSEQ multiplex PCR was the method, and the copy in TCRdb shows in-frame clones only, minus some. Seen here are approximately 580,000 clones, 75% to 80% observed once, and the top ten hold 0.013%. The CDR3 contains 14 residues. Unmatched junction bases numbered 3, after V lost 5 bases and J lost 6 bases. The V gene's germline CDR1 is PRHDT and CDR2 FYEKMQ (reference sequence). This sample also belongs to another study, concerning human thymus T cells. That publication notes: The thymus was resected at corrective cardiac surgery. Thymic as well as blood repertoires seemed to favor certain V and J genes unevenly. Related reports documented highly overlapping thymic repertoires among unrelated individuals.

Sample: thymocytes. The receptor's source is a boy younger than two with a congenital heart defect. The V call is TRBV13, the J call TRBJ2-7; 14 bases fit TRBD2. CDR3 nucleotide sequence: TGTGCCAGCAGCCAGGGACTAGCGGGAGCCGAGCAGTACTTC. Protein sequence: CASSQGLAGAEQYF.